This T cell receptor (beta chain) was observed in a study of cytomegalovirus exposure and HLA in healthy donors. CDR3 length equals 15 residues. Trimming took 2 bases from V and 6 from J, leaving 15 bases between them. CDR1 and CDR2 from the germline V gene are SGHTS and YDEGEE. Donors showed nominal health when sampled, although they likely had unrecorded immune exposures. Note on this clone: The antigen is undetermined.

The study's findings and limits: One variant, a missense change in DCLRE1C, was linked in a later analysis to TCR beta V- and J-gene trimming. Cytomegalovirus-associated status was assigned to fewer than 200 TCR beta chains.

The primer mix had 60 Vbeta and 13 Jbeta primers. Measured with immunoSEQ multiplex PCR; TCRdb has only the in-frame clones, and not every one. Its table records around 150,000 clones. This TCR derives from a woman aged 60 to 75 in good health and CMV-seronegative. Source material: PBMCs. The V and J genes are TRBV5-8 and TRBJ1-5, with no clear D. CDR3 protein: CASSFKTGSGQPQHF. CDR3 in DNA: TGTGCCAGCAGCTTCAAAACGGGGTCCGGTCAGCCCCAGCATTTT.